This T cell receptor (beta chain) was identified in a study of PD-1 blockade in classical Hodgkin lymphoma. Profiled with immunoSEQ multiplex PCR; TCRdb holds only in-frame clones, not every one. This table has almost 20,000 clones, roughly four fifths appearing once. Study-wide points: What drove the repertoire differences, possibly disease activity or prior therapy, has not been defined. Healthy donors reportedly exceeded newly diagnosed patients in baseline TCR diversity.

V shed 5 bases and J shed 4 bases, with 8 bases lying between them. This CDR3 region has 12 residues. Germline CDR1 and CDR2: KGHSH and LQKENI. Worth noting for this clone: Its antigen is undetermined.

The time point: newly diagnosed, previously untreated cHL patient sample. Researchers report purifying CD4+ T cells from thawed PBMCs by magnetic negative selection. Newly diagnosed classical Hodgkin lymphoma PBMCs, still untreated, provided the comparison samples. The sample comprised CD4+ T cells from blood. This clonotype was sampled from a human donor with classical Hodgkin lymphoma. The chain links TRBV18 to TRBJ1-2, with D hard to call. CDR3: CASSVGFYGYTF. The CDR3 DNA reads TGTGCCAGCTCAGTCGGTTTCTATGGCTACACCTTC.